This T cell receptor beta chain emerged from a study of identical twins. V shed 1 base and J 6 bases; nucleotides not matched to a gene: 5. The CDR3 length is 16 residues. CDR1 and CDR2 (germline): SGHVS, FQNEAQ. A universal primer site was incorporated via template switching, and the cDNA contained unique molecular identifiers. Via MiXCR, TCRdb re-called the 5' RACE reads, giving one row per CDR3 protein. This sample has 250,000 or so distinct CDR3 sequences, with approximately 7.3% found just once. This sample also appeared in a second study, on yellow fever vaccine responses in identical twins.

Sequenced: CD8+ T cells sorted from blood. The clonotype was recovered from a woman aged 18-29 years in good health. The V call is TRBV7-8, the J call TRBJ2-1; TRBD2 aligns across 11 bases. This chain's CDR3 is CASSLGLAGGPNEQFF. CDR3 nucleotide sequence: TGTGCCAGCAGCTTAGGGTTAGCGGGAGGGCCCAATGAGCAGTTCTTC.